The present entry profiles one T cell receptor beta chain with its context. The data derive from a study of blood T cell repertoires in COVID-19. Study-wide background: The study drew acute and convalescent COVID-19 samples from the United States, Italy and Spain. Sources were T cells, B-cell-depleted T cells, or PBMCs; the material itself was cDNA or gDNA.

Germline V CDR1 and CDR2: SGHTA, FQGNSA. Trimming took 3 bases from V and 8 from J, leaving 10 bases between them. This CDR3 region has 12 residues. Original handling: Using reference gene primer amplification, nucleated cell counts were estimated. Repertoires were generated with immunoSEQ multiplex PCR, while TCRdb's copy carries only in-frame clones and drops some. V and J calls and clone size come straight from that table; D and trimming were deduced from the DNA. The data hold approximately 94,000 clones, with around 89% observed a single time. This sequence joins TRBV7-2 and TRBJ1-2; no clear D gene. Specimen: peripheral blood. The origin of this receptor is a woman of 80 years or more with active COVID-19. The CDR3 loop reads CASSFPYRGYTF. DNA for the CDR3: TGTGCCAGCAGCTTCCCATATCGGGGCTACACCTTC.